Each of the 25 T cell receptor beta chains below was sequenced from the same sample in a study of blood T cell repertoires in COVID-19. The protocol was immunoSEQ multiplex PCR, while the TCRdb copy is restricted to in-frame clones and leaves out a portion. This table has about 200,000 clones, 83% appearing once. Sequencing was performed on PBMCs or T cells enriched from blood (not recorded which). The receptors come from a woman in her forties or fifties who had been exposed to COVID-19.

The chain has TRBV7-6 and TRBJ1-1; perhaps TRBD1 as D (6 bases). The CDR3 is 15 residues long. Between the trimmed V and J ends, which lost 5 bases and 5 bases, there was a span of 18 bases. Looked up from germline, CDR1 is SGHVS and CDR2 is FNYEAQ. Here the CDR3 reads CASSHGGGRKTEAFF. The CDR3 DNA sequence: TGTGCCAGCAGCCACGGGGGGGGGCGAAAGACTGAAGCTTTCTTT.

The CDR3 DNA sequence: TGTGCCAGCAGCCCGCACAGTTCGCGTATGAACACTGAAGCTTTCTTT. Encoded protein: CASSPHSSRMNTEAFF. V and J are TRBV4-2 and TRBJ1-1; D ambiguous. The CDR3 sequence is 16 residues long. Trimming shortened V by 4 bases and J by 0 bases, and 15 bases separated the two germline ends. Germline CDR1 LGHNA, CDR2 YNFKEQ.

The V call is TRBV19, the J call TRBJ1-1, with 8 nucleotides matching TRBD1. Germline V lookup: CDR1 LNHDA, CDR2 SQIVND (reference sequence). The ends lost 4 bases at V and 5 bases at J; junction bases unmatched: 6. This CDR3 comprises 14 residues. The CDR3 DNA reads TGTGCCAGTAGTACCAGGGGGCGCGGTACTGAAGCTTTCTTT. It codes for CASSTRGRGTEAFF.

The rearrangement links TRBV2 to TRBJ1-5; 7 nucleotides agree with TRBD1. CDR1 and CDR2 from the germline V gene are SNHLY and FYNNEI. After removal of 4 bases from V and 6 bases from J, the junction contained 3 bases not matched to a gene. The CDR3 is made up of 13 amino acids. DNA of the CDR3: TGTGCCAGCAGTGGAACAGGGGTTCAGCCCCAGCATTTT. Translation: CASSGTGVQPQHF.

CDR3 sequence: CASSVLPSGGRDEQYF. CDR3 sequence (DNA): TGTGCCAGCAGCGTACTGCCCAGCGGGGGAAGGGACGAGCAGTACTTC. The chain links TRBV9 to TRBJ2-7; 8 bases map to TRBD2. Looked up from germline, CDR1 is SGDLS and CDR2 is YYNGEE. Trimming took 1 base from V and 5 from J; bases not matched to a gene: 11. The CDR3 runs to 16 residues.

The chain links TRBV6-4 to TRBJ2-2; TRBD2 aligns across 12 bases. Germline assignment: CDR1 MRHNA and CDR2 SNTAGT. Trimming at V came to 0 bases and at J to 0 bases, leaving 2 bases not matched to a gene. The CDR3 is made up of 18 amino acids. Here the CDR3 DNA reads TGTGCCAGCAGTGACTCGCCTAGCGGGGGGGCGAACACCGGGGAGCTGTTTTTT. Protein: CASSDSPSGGANTGELFF.

The V gene is TRBV2, the J gene TRBJ1-6; no definite D call. The ends were cut back, 3 bases at V and 10 bases at J, with 10 bases in the middle. CDR3 length: 13 residues. In germline, CDR1 is SNHLY, CDR2 FYNNEI. CDR3 bases: TGTGCCAGCAGTGAGGGCTCATACTCACCCCTCCACTTT. Its protein product is CASSEGSYSPLHF.

This sequence joins TRBV18 and TRBJ1-4, with 9 bases lining up with TRBD1. CDR1 is KGHSH and CDR2 is LQKENI in the germline V gene. The CDR3 sequence is 16 residues long. The junction had 7 bases not matched to a gene; V was cut back by 0 bases and J by 8 bases. This CDR3 is CASSPPSGTGFEKLFF. The CDR3 region has the DNA TGTGCCAGCTCACCACCTTCCGGGACAGGGTTCGAAAAACTGTTTTTT.

The V and J genes are TRBV5-1 and TRBJ1-1; 10 nucleotides match TRBD1. This CDR3 region has 17 residues. Looked up from germline, CDR1 is SGHRS and CDR2 is YFSETQ. The J segment lost 5 bases and the V segment lost 2 bases, leaving 12 bases of the junction unmatched. The CDR3 bases are TGCGCCAGCAGCTTTTCCGGGACAGGGGTAAAGGGGACTGAAGCTTTCTTT. Its protein is CASSFSGTGVKGTEAFF.

The chain recombines TRBV19 with TRBJ2-7; 14 bases align to TRBD2. Unmatched junction bases numbered 12, after V lost 5 bases and J lost 0 bases. Germline loops: CDR1 LNHDA, CDR2 SQIVND (reference sequence). The CDR3 runs to 19 residues. The CDR3 nucleotides read TGTGCCAGTAGTCTTCCCGGGACTAGCGGGGGCGAGAGCTCCTACGAGCAGTACTTC. Translation gives CASSLPGTSGGESSYEQYF.

The V and J genes are TRBV15 and TRBJ1-6, with 9 bases aligning to TRBD1. V gave up 1 base and J gave up 7 bases; unmatched junction bases: 11. Germline assignment: CDR1 LNHNV and CDR2 YYDKDF (reference sequence). The CDR3 runs 18 residues. The CDR3 here is CATSRGNRGLGRNSPLHF. The CDR3 nucleotides are TGTGCCACCAGCAGAGGGAACAGGGGGCTCGGGAGGAATTCACCCCTCCACTTT.

This clone appeared a single time. V is TRBV5-4 and J is TRBJ2-5; D gene ambiguous. In germline, CDR1 is SGHNT, CDR2 YYREEE (reference sequence). CDR3 length equals 13 residues. V gave up 0 bases and J gave up 5 bases, with 8 bases separating them. The CDR3 loop reads CASSLEAAETQYF. The CDR3, as DNA: TGTGCCAGCAGCTTGGAAGCAGCGGAGACCCAGTACTTC. Full variable domain (rest looked up from reference TRBV5-4 and TRBJ2-5): ETGVTQSPTHLIKTRGQQVTLRCSSQSGHNTVSWYQQALGQGPQFIFQYYREEENGRGNFPPRFSGLQFPNYSSELNVNALELDDSALYLCASSLEAAETQYFGPGTRLLVL.

The gene calls are TRBV3-1 (or the pseudogene TRBV3-2) and TRBJ2-7; 12 nucleotides align to TRBD2. The trim removed 1 base at V and 5 bases at J, leaving 3 bases unmatched. The length of the CDR3 is 15 residues. Germline-derived CDR1 and CDR2 are LGHDT and YNNKEL (reference sequence). CDR3 in amino acids: CASSQGTSGVNEQYF. For the CDR3, the DNA is TGTGCCAGCAGCCAAGGGACTAGCGGGGTTAACGAGCAGTACTTC.

The V gene is TRBV5-1, the J gene TRBJ2-7; 9 bases agree with TRBD2. CDR3 length: 14 amino acids. The V gene end was trimmed by 4 bases and the J gene end by 2 bases; junction bases not matched to a gene: 4. From germline, CDR1 is SGHRS and CDR2 YFSETQ. CDR3 bases: TGCGCCAGCAGCCTTAGCGGGGGCGCCTACGAGCAGTACTTC. Its translation: CASSLSGGAYEQYF.

The chain links TRBV28 to TRBJ1-5; D uncertain. V lost 7 bases and J 9 bases, leaving 13 bases between the germline ends. This CDR3 contains 12 residues. Looked up from germline, CDR1 is MDHEN and CDR2 is SYDVKM. This chain's CDR3 is CASTPTPGPQHF. DNA of the CDR3: TGTGCCAGCACCCCCACCCCCGGGCCCCAGCATTTT.

The gene calls are TRBV7-9 and TRBJ2-1; D remains ambiguous. Deletions cut 1 base from V and 3 bases from J, with 7 bases between. The germline gives CDR1 SEHNR, CDR2 FQNEAQ (reference sequence). The CDR3 has 14 amino acids. CDR3 residues: CASSLVSNYNEQFF. Here the CDR3 DNA reads TGTGCCAGCAGCTTAGTTAGTAACTACAATGAGCAGTTCTTC.

V is TRBV23-1 and J is TRBJ1-6; 7 bases agree with TRBD1. TRBV23-1 carries the ORF label, with uncertain function. Trimming removed 4 bases from V and 6 bases from J; junction bases left unmatched: 15. The CDR3 runs to 18 residues. The CDR3 sequence is CASSPTDRDGFGNSPLHF. In nucleotides, the CDR3 is TGCGCCAGCAGTCCTACCGACAGGGATGGTTTTGGTAATTCACCCCTCCACTTT.

The chain has TRBV10-2 and TRBJ1-2; a weak D match, TRBD1 (5 bases). Trimming pared 2 bases from V and 6 bases from J, leaving 16 bases between. This CDR3 comprises 15 residues. Germline CDR1 is WSHSY and CDR2 is SAAADI. The CDR3 DNA is TGCGCCAGCAGTGAGCGCGGACACCCCAGCAATGGCTACACCTTC. Translation: CASSERGHPSNGYTF.

The V call is TRBV11-3, the J call TRBJ1-1; 7 positions agree with TRBD1. The CDR3 has 13 amino acids. Germline lookup yields CDR1 SGHNT and CDR2 YENEEA. V lost 4 bases to trimming and J lost 4 bases; unmatched junction nucleotides: 3. The DNA of the CDR3 is TGTGCCAGCAGCTCGACAGGGAGCACTGAAGCTTTCTTT. Its protein is CASSSTGSTEAFF.

This clone was observed a few times. V is TRBV7-2 and J is TRBJ1-6; D uncertain. V lost 5 bases and J 4 bases, leaving 9 bases between the germline ends. CDR1 and CDR2 (germline): SGHTA, FQGNSA. The CDR3 spans 14 residues. The CDR3 DNA is TGTGCCAGCAGCCCCCTAAAGTATAATTCACCCCTCCACTTT. This codes for CASSPLKYNSPLHF.

The chain is built from TRBV11-2 and TRBJ1-2, with 7 nucleotides matching TRBD1. Germline V CDR1 and CDR2: SGHAT, FQNNGV. The CDR3 covers 15 residues. Trimming removed 5 bases from V and 5 bases from J; junction bases left unmatched: 11. The DNA for the CDR3 is TGTGCCAGCAGCCCCAGAGGGGGCGCAGGATATGGCTACACCTTC. Translating gives CASSPRGGAGYGYTF.

V usage is TRBV19 and J usage is TRBJ2-7; 10 nucleotides match TRBD1. The germline gives CDR1 LNHDA, CDR2 SQIVND (reference sequence). This CDR3 comprises 15 residues. J lost 2 bases, V lost 3 bases, and 4 bases had no gene match. As DNA, the CDR3 is TGTGCCAGTAGTATTGCGACAGGGGGCACCTACGAGCAGTACTTC. Encoded protein: CASSIATGGTYEQYF.

This rearrangement joins TRBV19 to TRBJ2-3, with a possible D match to TRBD1 (6 bases). The CDR3 consists of 13 residues. Germline V lookup: CDR1 LNHDA, CDR2 SQIVND (reference sequence). Trimming shortened V by 7 bases and J by 3 bases, and 11 bases separated the two germline ends. The CDR3 reads CASKGRGTDTQYF. DNA of the CDR3: TGTGCCAGTAAGGGCAGGGGAACAGATACGCAGTATTTT.

In this sample, this clone turned up a few times. The chain has TRBV7-3 and TRBJ2-1, with 8 nucleotides matching TRBD2. CDR1 and CDR2 (germline): SGHTA, FQGTGA. The junction had 7 bases not matched to a gene; V was cut back by 5 bases and J by 4 bases. This CDR3 is built from 15 residues. The CDR3 DNA follows: TGTGCCAGCAGCCCTCGGGGGGGGCGATACAATGAGCAGTTCTTC. It yields the protein CASSPRGGRYNEQFF. The full variable domain, completed using reference TRBV7-3 and TRBJ2-1, is GAGVSQTPSNKVTEKGKYVELRCDPISGHTALYWYRQSLGQGPEFLIYFQGTGAADDSGLPNDRFFAVRPEGSVSTLKIQRTERGDSAVYLCASSPRGGRYNEQFFGPGTRLTVL.

This clone was picked up one time. This chain links TRBV9 with TRBJ2-1, with D maybe TRBD1 (5 bases). The germline CDR1 and CDR2 sequences are SGDLS and YYNGEE. CDR3 length: 13 amino acids. Deletions cut 3 bases from V and 7 bases from J, with 11 bases between. The CDR3 DNA is TGTGCCAGCAGCGGGCCAGGGCTTAATGAGCAGTTCTTC. Translated, it gives CASSGPGLNEQFF.